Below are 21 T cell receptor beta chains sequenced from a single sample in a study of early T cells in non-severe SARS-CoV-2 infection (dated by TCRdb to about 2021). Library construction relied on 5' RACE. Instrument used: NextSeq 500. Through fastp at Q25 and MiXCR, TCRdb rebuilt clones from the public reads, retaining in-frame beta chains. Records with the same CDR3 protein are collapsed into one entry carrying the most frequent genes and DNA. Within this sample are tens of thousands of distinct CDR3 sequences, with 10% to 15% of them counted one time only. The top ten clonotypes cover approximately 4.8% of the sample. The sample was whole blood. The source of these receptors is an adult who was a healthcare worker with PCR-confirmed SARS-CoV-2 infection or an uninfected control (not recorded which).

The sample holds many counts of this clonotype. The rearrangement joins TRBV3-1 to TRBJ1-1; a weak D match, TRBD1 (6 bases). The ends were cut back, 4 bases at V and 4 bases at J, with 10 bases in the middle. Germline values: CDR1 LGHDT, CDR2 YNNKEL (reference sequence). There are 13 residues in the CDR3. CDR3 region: CASSPQGFTEAFF. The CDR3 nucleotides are TGTGCCAGCAGCCCCCAGGGGTTCACTGAAGCTTTCTTT.

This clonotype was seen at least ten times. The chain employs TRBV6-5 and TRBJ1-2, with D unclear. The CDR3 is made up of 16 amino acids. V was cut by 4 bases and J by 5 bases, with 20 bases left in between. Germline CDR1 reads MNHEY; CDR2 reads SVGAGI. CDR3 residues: CASSSRKDGKPYGYTF. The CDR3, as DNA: TGTGCCAGCAGTTCCCGAAAGGACGGAAAACCTTATGGCTACACCTTC.

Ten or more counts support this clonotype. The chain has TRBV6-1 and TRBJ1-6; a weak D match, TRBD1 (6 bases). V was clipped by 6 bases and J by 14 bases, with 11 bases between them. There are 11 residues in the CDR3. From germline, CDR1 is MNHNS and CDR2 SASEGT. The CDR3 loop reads CASSLPGALHF. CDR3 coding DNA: TGTGCCAGCAGCCTCCCAGGGGCCCTCCACTTT.

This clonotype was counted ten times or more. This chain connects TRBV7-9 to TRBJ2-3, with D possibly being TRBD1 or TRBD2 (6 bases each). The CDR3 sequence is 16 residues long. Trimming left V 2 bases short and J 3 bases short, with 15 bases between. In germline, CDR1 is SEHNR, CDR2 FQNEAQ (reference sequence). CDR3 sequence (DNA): TGTGCCAGCAGCTTACTCCCGGGGGCCCCAACAGATACGCAGTATTTT. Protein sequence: CASSLLPGAPTDTQYF.

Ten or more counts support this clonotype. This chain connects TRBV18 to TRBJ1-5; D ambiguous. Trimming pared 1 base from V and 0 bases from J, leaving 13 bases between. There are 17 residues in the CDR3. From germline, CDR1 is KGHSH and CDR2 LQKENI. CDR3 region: CASSPRQEPYSNQPQHF. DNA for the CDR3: TGTGCCAGCTCACCACGGCAGGAACCCTATAGCAATCAGCCCCAGCATTTT.

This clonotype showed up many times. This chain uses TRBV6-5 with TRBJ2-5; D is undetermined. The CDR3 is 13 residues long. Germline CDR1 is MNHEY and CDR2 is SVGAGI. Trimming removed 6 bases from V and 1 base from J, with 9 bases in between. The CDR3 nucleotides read TGTGCCAGCAGGGCAGTGGGCCAAGAGACCCAGTACTTC. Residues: CASRAVGQETQYF.

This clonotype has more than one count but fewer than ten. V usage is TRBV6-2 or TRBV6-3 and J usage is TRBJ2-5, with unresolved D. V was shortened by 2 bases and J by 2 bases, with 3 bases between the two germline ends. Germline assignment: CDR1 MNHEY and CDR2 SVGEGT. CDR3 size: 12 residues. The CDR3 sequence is CASSYQQETQYF. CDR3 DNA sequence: TGTGCCAGCAGTTACCAGCAAGAGACCCAGTACTTC.

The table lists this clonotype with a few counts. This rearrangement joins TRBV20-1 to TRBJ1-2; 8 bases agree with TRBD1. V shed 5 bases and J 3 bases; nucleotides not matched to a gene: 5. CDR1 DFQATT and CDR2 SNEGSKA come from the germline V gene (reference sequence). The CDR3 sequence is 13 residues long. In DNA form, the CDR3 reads TGCAGTGCTCGGACAGGGATGTACTATGGCTACACCTTC. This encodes CSARTGMYYGYTF.

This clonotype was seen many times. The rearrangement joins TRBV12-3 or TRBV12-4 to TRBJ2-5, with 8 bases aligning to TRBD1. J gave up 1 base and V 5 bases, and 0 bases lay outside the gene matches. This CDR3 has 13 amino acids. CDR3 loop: CASSQGAQETQYF. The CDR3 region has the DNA TGTGCCAGCAGTCAGGGGGCCCAAGAGACCCAGTACTTC.

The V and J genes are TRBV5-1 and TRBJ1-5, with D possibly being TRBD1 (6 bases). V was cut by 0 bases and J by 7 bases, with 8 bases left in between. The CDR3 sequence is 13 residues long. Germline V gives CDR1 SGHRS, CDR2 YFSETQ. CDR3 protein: CASSLAGVQPQHF. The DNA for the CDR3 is TGCGCCAGCAGCTTGGCAGGGGTCCAGCCCCAGCATTTT.

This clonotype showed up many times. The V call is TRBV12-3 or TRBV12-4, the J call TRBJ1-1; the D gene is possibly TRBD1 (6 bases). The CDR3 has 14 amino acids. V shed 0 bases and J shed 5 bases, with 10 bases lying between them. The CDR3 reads CASSLAGGGTEAFF. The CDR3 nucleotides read TGTGCCAGCAGTTTAGCGGGGGGCGGGACTGAAGCTTTCTTT.

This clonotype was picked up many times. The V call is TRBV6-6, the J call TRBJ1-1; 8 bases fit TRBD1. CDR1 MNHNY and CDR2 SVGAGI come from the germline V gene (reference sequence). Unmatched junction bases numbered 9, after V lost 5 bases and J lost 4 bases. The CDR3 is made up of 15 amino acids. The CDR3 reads CASSPHQGAATEAFF. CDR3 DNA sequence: TGTGCCAGCAGTCCTCATCAGGGGGCAGCCACTGAAGCTTTCTTT.

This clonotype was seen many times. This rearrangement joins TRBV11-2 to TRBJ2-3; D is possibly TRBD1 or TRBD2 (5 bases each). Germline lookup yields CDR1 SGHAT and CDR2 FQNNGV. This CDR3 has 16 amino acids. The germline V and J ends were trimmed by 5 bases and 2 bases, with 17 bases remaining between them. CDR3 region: CASSPEGWGTTDTQYF. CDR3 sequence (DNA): TGTGCCAGCAGCCCAGAGGGATGGGGGACCACAGATACGCAGTATTTT.

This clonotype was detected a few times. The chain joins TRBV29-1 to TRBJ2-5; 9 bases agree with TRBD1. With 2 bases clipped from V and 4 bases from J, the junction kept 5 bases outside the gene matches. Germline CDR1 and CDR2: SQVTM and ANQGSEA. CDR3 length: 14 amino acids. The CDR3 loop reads CSVERGQGPETQYF. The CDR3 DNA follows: TGCAGCGTTGAAAGGGGACAGGGCCCAGAGACCCAGTACTTC.

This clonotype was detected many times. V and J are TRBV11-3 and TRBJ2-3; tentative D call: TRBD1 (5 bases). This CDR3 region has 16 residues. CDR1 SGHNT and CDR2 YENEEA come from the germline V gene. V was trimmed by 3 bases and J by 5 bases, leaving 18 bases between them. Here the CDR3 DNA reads TGTGCCAGCAGCTTGCGTGGCAGGGCGCACAAAGATACGCAGTATTTT. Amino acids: CASSLRGRAHKDTQYF. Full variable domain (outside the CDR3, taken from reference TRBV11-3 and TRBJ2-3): EAGVVQSPRYKIIEKKQPVAFWCNPISGHNTLYWYLQNLGQGPELLIRYENEEAVDDSQLPKDRFSAERLKGVDSTLKIQPAELGDSAVYLCASSLRGRAHKDTQYFGPGTRLTVL.

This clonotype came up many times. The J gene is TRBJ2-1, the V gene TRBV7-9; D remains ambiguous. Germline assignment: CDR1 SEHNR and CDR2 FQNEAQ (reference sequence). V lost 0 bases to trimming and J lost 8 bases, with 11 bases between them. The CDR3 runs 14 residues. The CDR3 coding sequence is TGTGCCAGCAGCTTAGCGGTCAGTAAGGATGAGCAGTTCTTC. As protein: CASSLAVSKDEQFF. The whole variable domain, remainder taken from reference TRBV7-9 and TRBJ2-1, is DTGVSQNPRHKITKRGQNVTFRCDPISEHNRLYWYRQTLGQGPEFLTYFQNEAQLEKSRLLSDRFSAERPKGSFSTLEIQRTEQGDSAMYLCASSLAVSKDEQFFGPGTRLTVL.

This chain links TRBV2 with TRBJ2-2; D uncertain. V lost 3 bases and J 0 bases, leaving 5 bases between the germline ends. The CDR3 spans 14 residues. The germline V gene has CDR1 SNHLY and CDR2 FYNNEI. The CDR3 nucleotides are TGTGCCAGCAGTGAGTACGCGAACACCGGGGAGCTGTTTTTT. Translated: CASSEYANTGELFF.

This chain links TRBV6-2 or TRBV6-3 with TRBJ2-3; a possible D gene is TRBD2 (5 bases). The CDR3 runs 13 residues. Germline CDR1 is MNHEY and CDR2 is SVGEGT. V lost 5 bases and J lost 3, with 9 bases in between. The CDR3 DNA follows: TGTGCCAGCAGTACTAGGGAAACAGATACGCAGTATTTT. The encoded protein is CASSTRETDTQYF.

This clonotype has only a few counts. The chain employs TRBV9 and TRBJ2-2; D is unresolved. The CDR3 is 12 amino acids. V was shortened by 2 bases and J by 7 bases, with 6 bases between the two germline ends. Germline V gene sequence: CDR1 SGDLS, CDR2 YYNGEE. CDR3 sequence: CASSVGVGELFF. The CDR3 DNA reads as TGTGCCAGCAGCGTTGGGGTCGGGGAGCTGTTTTTT.

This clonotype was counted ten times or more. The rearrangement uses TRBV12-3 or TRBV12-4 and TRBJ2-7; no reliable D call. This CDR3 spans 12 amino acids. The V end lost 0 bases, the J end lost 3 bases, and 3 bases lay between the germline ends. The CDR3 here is CASSLAHYEQYF. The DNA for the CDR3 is TGTGCCAGCAGTTTAGCTCACTACGAGCAGTACTTC.

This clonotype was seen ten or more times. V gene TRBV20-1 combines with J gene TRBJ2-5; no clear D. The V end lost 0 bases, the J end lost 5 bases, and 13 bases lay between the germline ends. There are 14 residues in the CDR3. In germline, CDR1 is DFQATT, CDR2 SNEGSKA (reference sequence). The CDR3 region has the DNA TGCAGTGCTAGAGATTATCGCCAGAGGGAGACCCAGTACTTC. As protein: CSARDYRQRETQYF.